The rows below give T cell receptor beta chains drawn from one sample of a study of T cell responses to AZD1222 COVID-19 vaccine. Measured with immunoSEQ multiplex PCR; TCRdb has only the in-frame clones, and not every one. The sample yields roughly 150,000 clones, around 92% seen once. The starting material was peripheral blood, obtained 28 days after the second AZD1222 dose. Receptors originate from an adult who received the AZD1222 COVID-19 vaccine. Each CDR3 is given with its conserved first and last residue. D genes are given only for firm matches. Only some rows state a clone size, as once, few, many or a class for expanded clones.

clone size	V gene	D gene	J gene	CDR3 DNA	CDR3 protein
-	TRBV11-2	-	TRBJ1-3	TGTGCCAGCACACCACAGGGTGCGGGAAACACCATATATTTT	CASTPQGAGNTIYF
-	TRBV19	TRBD1	TRBJ1-2	TGTGCCAGTGACAGGGAAGGGAACTATGGCTACACCTTC	CASDREGNYGYTF
-	TRBV7-6	-	TRBJ1-6	TGTGCCAGCAGCTCCTCCCCCGCGGGACAACACTATAATTCACCCCTCCACTTT	CASSSSPAGQHYNSPLHF
-	TRBV7-2	-	TRBJ2-1	TGTGCCAGCAGCTACGGGACGGAGAGAGACAATGAGCAGTTCTTC	CASSYGTERDNEQFF
-	TRBV28	TRBD1	TRBJ1-4	TGTGCCAGCAGTTTAGAGGGGACAGGGTGGACCATGTTTTTT	CASSLEGTGWTMFF
-	TRBV7-2	-	TRBJ2-5	TGTGCCAGCAGCTTAGCGGGCATCCAAGAGACCCAGTACTTC	CASSLAGIQETQYF
-	TRBV3-1/TRBV3-2	TRBD2	TRBJ2-3	TGTGCCAGCAGCCAACCATCCCCCTGGACTAGCGGCACAGATACGCAGTATTTT	CASSQPSPWTSGTDTQYF
-	TRBV7-9	TRBD1	TRBJ1-1	TGTGCCAGCTCACAGGGGACTGAAGCTTTCTTT	CASSQGTEAFF
-	TRBV7-2	-	TRBJ1-5	TGTGCCAGCAGCTTAACGAATAGCAATCAGCCCCAGCATTTT	CASSLTNSNQPQHF
once	TRBV27	TRBD2	TRBJ2-1	TGTGCCAGCAGTTTAACTAGCGGGCCTTACAATGAGCAGTTCTTC	CASSLTSGPYNEQFF
-	TRBV5-6	-	TRBJ1-2	TGTGCCAGCAGCTTGCCCCTGGGGGCCCTTGACTATGGCTACACCTTC	CASSLPLGALDYGYTF
-	TRBV14	-	TRBJ2-1	TGTGCCAGCAGCCCCCAAGCCCGGACGGGATGGAGCTACAATGAGCAGTTCTTC	CASSPQARTGWSYNEQFF
-	TRBV28	-	TRBJ1-1	TGTGCCAGCAGTTTAGTCGCCCTGCCTGATTCTGGGCTGAACACTGAAGCTTTCTTT	CASSLVALPDSGLNTEAFF
few	TRBV29-1	-	TRBJ1-1	TGCAGCGTTGAAGTGGAGAACACTGAAGCTTTCTTT	CSVEVENTEAFF
once	TRBV28	TRBD1	TRBJ1-1	TGTGCCAGCAGTTTTGGCAGGGGGCTATGGAGCACTGAAGCTTTCTTT	CASSFGRGLWSTEAFF
-	TRBV3-1/TRBV3-2	-	TRBJ1-4	TGTGCCAGCAGCCAAGATGGGCCGGTCGGGAAACTGTTTTTT	CASSQDGPVGKLFF
once	TRBV7-7	TRBD2	TRBJ2-2	TGTGCCAGCAGCCCTGATAGCGGGAGGGCCGAGGCCGGGGAGCTGTTTTTT	CASSPDSGRAEAGELFF
-	TRBV5-1	-	TRBJ1-1	TGCGCCAGCAGCTTGGGGGAGGGCATGAACACTGAAGCTTTCTTT	CASSLGEGMNTEAFF
-	TRBV18	TRBD2	TRBJ2-3	TGTGCCAGCTCACGACTAGCGGGAGAGGCAGATACGCAGTATTTT	CASSRLAGEADTQYF
once	TRBV21-1	-	TRBJ2-7	TGTGCCAGCAGCAAAGAGGCGCTAGCGGTCGGCGAGCAGTACTTC	CASSKEALAVGEQYF
-	TRBV12-3/TRBV12-4	TRBD1	TRBJ1-1	TGTGCCAGCAGCGGACAGGGACCCACTGAAGCTTTCTTT	CASSGQGPTEAFF
-	TRBV5-6	-	TRBJ1-2	TGTGCCAGCAGCTTGGCCGGGTATGGCTACACCTTC	CASSLAGYGYTF
-	TRBV4-2	-	TRBJ1-6	TGTGCCAGCAGCCAAGATTGGAAAGTAAATTCACCCCTCCACTTT	CASSQDWKVNSPLHF
once	TRBV9	-	TRBJ1-1	TGTGCCAGCAGCCCCCCCGGTCAGGGAGTCAGTGAAGCTTTCTTT	CASSPPGQGVSEAFF
once	TRBV7-9	TRBD2	TRBJ2-3	TGTGCCAGCAGCTTAGGCGCGGGAGATGGTACAGATACGCAGTATTTT	CASSLGAGDGTDTQYF
-	TRBV6-5	-	TRBJ2-2	TGTGCCAGCAGCCCCCTCCCAAACACCGGGGAGCTGTTTTTT	CASSPLPNTGELFF
-	TRBV6-1	TRBD2	TRBJ2-3	TGTGCCAGCAGTGAAGCCGGGCCGGGACTAGCGCCTGACACAGATACGCAGTATTTT	CASSEAGPGLAPDTDTQYF
-	TRBV6-2/TRBV6-3	-	TRBJ1-6	TGTGCCAGCAGTCGGGGTGACTCCTATAATTCACCCCTCCACTTT	CASSRGDSYNSPLHF
-	TRBV3-1/TRBV3-2	-	TRBJ1-2	TGTGCCAGCAGCCGCCGTGAGAGTTCAGGGAACTATGGCTACACCTTC	CASSRRESSGNYGYTF
-	TRBV7-9	-	TRBJ2-7	TGTGCCAGCAGCTTACCTACCCCCTACGAGCAGTACTTC	CASSLPTPYEQYF
-	TRBV6-5	-	TRBJ2-7	TGTGCCAGCAGTTACTCGGGGAGGGAGCAGTACTTC	CASSYSGREQYF
-	TRBV28	TRBD2	TRBJ2-7	TGTGCCAGCAGTCGAACTAGCGGGAGCTCCTACGAGCAGTACTTC	CASSRTSGSSYEQYF
-	TRBV7-9	-	TRBJ1-2	TGTGCCAGCAGCTTCCTCGGCCGGGGCTACACCTTC	CASSFLGRGYTF
once	TRBV7-2	TRBD2	TRBJ2-1	TGTGCCAGCAGCGAGAGGACTAGCGGGAACAATGAGCAGTTCTTC	CASSERTSGNNEQFF
-	TRBV30	-	TRBJ1-5	TGTGCCTGGAGTGTAGGCACCGGGCACAATCAGCCCCAGCATTTT	CAWSVGTGHNQPQHF
once	TRBV7-7	TRBD1	TRBJ2-6	TGTGCCAGCAGCCCGGGACAGCCTAGTTCTGGGGCCAACGTCCTGACTTTC	CASSPGQPSSGANVLTF
-	TRBV28	TRBD2	TRBJ2-1	TGTGCCAGCAGACCTCCTAGCGGGAGGTCCTACAATGAGCAGTTCTTC	CASRPPSGRSYNEQFF
-	TRBV4-1	-	TRBJ1-2	TGCGCCAGCAGCCCAGGGGTTACTAACTATGGCTACACCTTC	CASSPGVTNYGYTF
-	TRBV5-1	TRBD1	TRBJ1-5	TGCGCCAGCAGCCCCGGGACAGGGCTGGGGCAGCCCCAGCATTTT	CASSPGTGLGQPQHF
-	TRBV27	-	TRBJ1-1	TGTGCCAGCAGTCTCGGACGGATAAACACTGAAGCTTTCTTT	CASSLGRINTEAFF
-	TRBV24-1	-	TRBJ2-1	TGTGCCACCGGCCACCCACAGGGAAATGAGCAGTTCTTC	CATGHPQGNEQFF
-	TRBV19	TRBD1	TRBJ1-6	TGTGCCAGTAGTCTGCGACCGGGACAGGGGCGGAATTCACCCCTCCACTTT	CASSLRPGQGRNSPLHF
-	TRBV3-1/TRBV3-2	TRBD2	TRBJ2-7	TGTGCCAGCAGCCAAGGACTAGCGGGGTCCTACGAGCAGTACTTC	CASSQGLAGSYEQYF
-	TRBV5-1	TRBD1	TRBJ2-2	TGCGCCAGCAGCTCTGGGACAGGGGGGGCCGGGGAGCTGTTTTTT	CASSSGTGGAGELFF
-	TRBV11-2	TRBD2	TRBJ2-7	TGTGCCAGCAGCTCTAGAGGGGCGGGAGCCAAAAGCTCCTACGAGCAGTACTTC	CASSSRGAGAKSSYEQYF
once	TRBV5-6	-	TRBJ2-7	TGTGCCAGCAGCGTTACTTACGAGCAGTACTTC	CASSVTYEQYF
-	TRBV28	TRBD2	TRBJ2-7	TGTGCCAGCAGTCGGGGAGGGGCTGCATACGAGCAGTACTTC	CASSRGGAAYEQYF
-	TRBV19	TRBD2	TRBJ2-3	TGTGCCAGTAGACAGTTAGCGGGAGGGCCAGATACGCAGTATTTT	CASRQLAGGPDTQYF
-	TRBV28	-	TRBJ1-1	TGTGCCAGTTCGAAAAATTATAAGAACACTGAAGCTTTCTTT	CASSKNYKNTEAFF
-	TRBV28	-	TRBJ1-2	TGTGCCAGCAGGTCCTCTCCAGGGGCAAACTATGGCTACACCTTC	CASRSSPGANYGYTF
once	TRBV7-2	-	TRBJ2-5	TGTGCCAGCAGCTTAGGGATACAAGAGACCCAGTACTTC	CASSLGIQETQYF